Listed below are T cell receptor beta chains from one sample, sequenced in a study of control samples from healthy donors and cancer patients. This table comes from immunoSEQ multiplex PCR, and its TCRdb copy is limited to in-frame clones, with some not included. The sample yields around 100,000 clones, around 90% seen once. Material for sequencing was blood. The receptors originated from a human donor in good health. The donor label of this sample is uncertain. Each CDR3 is given with its conserved first and last residue. Fields, in order: V gene, D gene, clone size, J gene, CDR3 protein, CDR3 DNA. The D gene is left open where the match is weak. A row's size may be missing; if present it is once, few, many or a size class.

TRBV4-2,.,.,TRBJ1-4,CASSQDGAGFAKLFF,TGTGCCAGCAGCCAAGATGGGGCAGGGTTTGCAAAACTGTTTTTT
TRBV5-6,TRBD1,once,TRBJ1-5,CASSIWDREMQPQHF,TGTGCCAGCAGCATATGGGACAGGGAGATGCAGCCCCAGCATTTT
TRBV19,TRBD1,.,TRBJ1-1,CASSIGTGLNTEAFF,TGTGCCAGTAGTATAGGGACAGGGCTGAACACTGAAGCTTTCTTT
TRBV19,.,.,TRBJ1-3,CASSGSSGNTIYF,TGTGCCAGTAGTGGATCCTCTGGAAACACCATATATTTT
TRBV12-5,TRBD1,.,TRBJ1-3,CASGPRGQGSGNTIYF,TGTGCTAGTGGGCCAAGGGGACAGGGCTCTGGAAACACCATATATTTT
TRBV28,.,.,TRBJ2-2,CASSFLQGTGELFF,TGTGCCAGCAGTTTCTTACAGGGCACCGGGGAGCTGTTTTTT
TRBV3-1/TRBV3-2,.,.,TRBJ1-1,CASSQVGGQGLNTEAFF,TGTGCCAGCAGCCAAGTAGGTGGTCAGGGTTTAAACACTGAAGCTTTCTTT
TRBV10-3,.,.,TRBJ1-6,CAILPPATEFNSPLHF,TGTGCCATCCTCCCCCCAGCGACAGAATTTAATTCACCCCTCCACTTT
TRBV5-1,TRBD1,.,TRBJ1-1,CASSSRQGENTEAFF,TGCGCCAGCAGCTCAAGACAGGGGGAGAACACTGAAGCTTTCTTT
TRBV24-1,TRBD1,.,TRBJ2-1,CATQGVDEQFF,TGTGCCACCCAGGGGGTCGATGAGCAGTTCTTC
TRBV9,TRBD1,.,TRBJ1-3,CASNPGQTSGNTIYF,TGTGCCAGCAACCCGGGACAGACCTCTGGAAACACCATATATTTT
TRBV6-2/TRBV6-3,.,.,TRBJ1-6,CASSPTGENSPLHF,TGTGCCAGCAGTCCGACAGGAGAAAATTCACCCCTCCACTTT
TRBV6-6,.,.,TRBJ2-2,CASSYNGGELFF,TGTGCCAGCAGTTATAACGGGGGGGAGCTGTTTTTT